This T cell receptor beta chain derives from a study of T cell repertoires in cytomegalovirus infection. Study in general: Indications of both CMV infection and matching HLA type were provided by public TCR beta signatures.

Germline V gene lookup returns CDR1 SQVTM and CDR2 ANQGSEA. Trimming shortened V by 8 bases and J by 4 bases, and 17 bases separated the two germline ends. CDR3 length equals 13 residues. This clonotype occurred many times. TCRdb recomputed calls from the reads with MiXCR, one row per CDR3 protein. The sample has about 210,000 distinct CDR3 sequences, approximately 7% seen once; the top ten hold 5.5% to 6.5%. The source of this sequence is a human donor in good health (CMV status not recorded). Some clones in this sample may be carry-over from other donors' samples. The gene calls are TRBV29-1 and TRBJ1-1; TRBD1 might be the D (5 bases). Input material: PBMCs. CDR3 bases: TGCAGCCAACTCAGCTTGGGGGGCACTGAAGCTTTCTTT. Translation: CSQLSLGGTEAFF.